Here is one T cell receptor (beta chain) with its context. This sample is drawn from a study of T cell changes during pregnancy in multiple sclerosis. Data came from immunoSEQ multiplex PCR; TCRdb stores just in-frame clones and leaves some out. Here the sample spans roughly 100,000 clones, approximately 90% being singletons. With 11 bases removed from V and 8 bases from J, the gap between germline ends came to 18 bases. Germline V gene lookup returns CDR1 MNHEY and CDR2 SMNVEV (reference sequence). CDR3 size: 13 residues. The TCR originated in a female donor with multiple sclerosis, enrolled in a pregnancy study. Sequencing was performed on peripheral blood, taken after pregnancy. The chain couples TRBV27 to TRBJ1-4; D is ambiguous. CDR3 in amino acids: CASAARSGEKLFF. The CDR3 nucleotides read TGTGCCTCAGCAGCACGGTCGGGGGAAAAACTGTTTTTT.